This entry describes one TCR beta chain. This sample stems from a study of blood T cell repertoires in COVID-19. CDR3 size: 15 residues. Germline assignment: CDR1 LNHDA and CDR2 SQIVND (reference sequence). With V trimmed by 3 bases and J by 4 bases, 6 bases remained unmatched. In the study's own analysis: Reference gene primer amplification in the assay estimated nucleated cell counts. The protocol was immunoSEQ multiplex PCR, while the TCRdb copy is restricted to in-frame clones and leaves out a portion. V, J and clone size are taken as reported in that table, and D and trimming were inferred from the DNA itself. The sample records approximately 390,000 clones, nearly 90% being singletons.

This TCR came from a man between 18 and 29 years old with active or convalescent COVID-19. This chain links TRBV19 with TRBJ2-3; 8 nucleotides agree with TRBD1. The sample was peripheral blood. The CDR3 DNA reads TGTGCCAGTAGTATCAGGGGGCTTAGCGCAGATACGCAGTATTTT. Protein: CASSIRGLSADTQYF.